This TCR beta chain was recovered during a study of blood T cell repertoires in COVID-19. In the study overall: Collection of acute and convalescent COVID-19 samples took place in the United States, Italy and Spain. Nucleic acid was either cDNA or gDNA, and it came from T cells, B-cell-depleted T cells, or PBMCs.

The CDR3 has 15 residues. V shed 5 bases and J shed 1 base, with 12 bases lying between them. The germline V gene encodes CDR1 KGHDR and CDR2 SFDVKD. How the authors handled the data: Cell counts per sample came from amplifying reference gene primers. TCRdb keeps only in-frame clones here, not all; method: immunoSEQ multiplex PCR. V and J calls and clone size are copied from that table; D and trimming were computed from the DNA. Here the sample spans a few hundred thousand clones, about 82% being singletons. This clone showed up just a few times. The sequenced sample consisted of peripheral blood. The chain uses TRBV24-1 and TRBJ2-3; D call uncertain. The origin of this receptor is a woman aged 45-65 years with acute or convalescent COVID-19. The CDR3 bases are TGTGCCACCAGTGGGAGTGCGGCCCGCACAGATACGCAGTATTTT. Amino acid sequence: CATSGSAARTDTQYF.